This TCR beta chain was recorded in a study of T-cell reconstitution after alpha-beta-depleted transplantation in children (dated by TCRdb to the mid-2010s). For context, the study as a whole: The study quantitatively tracked T-cell immune reconstitution after TCRalphabeta/CD19-depleted allogeneic hematopoietic cell transplantation in children using TCR repertoire profiling.

This clonotype came up a few times. Its antigen is still unknown. No much larger clone is present one base from it, and per-base qualities are unavailable. The library was prepared using PCR. Sequenced using an Illumina HiSeq 2500. Molecular barcoding was employed in the preparation of TCR libraries, with unique molecular identifiers being used to normalize TCRbeta repertoire quantification. TCRdb reran the public reads through fastp at Q25 and MiXCR, keeping productive beta chains. For every CDR3 protein sequence, its rows merge into one entry that carries the most common genes and DNA. Here the sample has 190,000 or so distinct CDR3 sequences; about 6.8% occur a single time. The ten most abundant clones make up 3% to 3.5% of the sample. The CDR3 covers 16 residues, taking in both the cysteine and the phenylalanine. Of all the DNA, just the CDR3 is kept, 48 bases in frame from base 1. V is pruned by 6 bases and J by 5 bases, leaving 11 bases of the junction without a gene match. As encoded in the germline V gene, CDR1 is MNHNS while CDR2 is SASEGT.

Recombination linked TRBV6-1 to TRBJ2-5, with 11 central nucleotides matching TRBD2. This TCR derives from a human donor who donated a stem cell graft to a child with Wiskott-Aldrich syndrome. This specimen consisted of PBMCs from the stem cell graft donor, obtained from the stem cell graft. The nucleotide sequence reads TGTGCCAGCAGCCCACTTAGCGGGGGGGCTGGTGAGACCCAGTACTTC. Translated, it reads CASSPLSGGAGETQYF.